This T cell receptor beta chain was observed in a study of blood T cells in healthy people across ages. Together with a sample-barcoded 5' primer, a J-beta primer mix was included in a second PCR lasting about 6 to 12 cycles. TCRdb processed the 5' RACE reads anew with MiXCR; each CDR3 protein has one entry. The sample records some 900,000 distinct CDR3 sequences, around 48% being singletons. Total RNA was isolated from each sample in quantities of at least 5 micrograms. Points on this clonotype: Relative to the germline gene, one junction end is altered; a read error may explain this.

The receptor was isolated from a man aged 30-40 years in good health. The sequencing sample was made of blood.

Here the CDR3 reads CAGSLLVGNTGELFF. CDR3 nucleotide sequence: TGTGCCGGCAGCCTCCTAGTCGGGAACACCGGGGAGCTGTTTTTT. The V and J genes are TRBV3-1 and TRBJ2-2, with D unresolved. CDR3 length: 15 amino acids. Germline V gene lookup returns CDR1 LGHDT and CDR2 YNNKEL (reference sequence).